Listed below are T cell receptor beta chains from one sample, sequenced in a study of T cell repertoires in ileal Crohn's disease. Profiled with immunoSEQ multiplex PCR; TCRdb holds only in-frame clones, not every one. This table has over 5,000 clones, 80% to 90% appearing once. Sequencing used ileal tissue. These receptor sequences come from an adult with Crohn's disease. Each CDR3 is given with its conserved first and last residue. Each record gives: J gene, D gene, V gene, clone size, CDR3 length, CDR3 protein, CDR3 DNA. D genes are given only for firm matches. For some rows the clone size is stated as once, few or many, or as a class when expanded; others skip it.

>TRBJ1-5|.|TRBV18|.|16
CASSLDRPKTLQPQHF
TGTGCCAGCTCGCTCGACAGGCCTAAAACCCTTCAGCCCCAGCATTTT
>TRBJ2-2|.|TRBV11-2|.|15
CASSPLKGVGGELFF
TGTGCCAGCAGCCCACTGAAGGGGGTGGGCGGGGAGCTGTTTTTT
>TRBJ1-1|.|TRBV6-5|.|14
CASSYGRRNTEAFF
TGTGCCAGCAGTTACGGGCGGAGAAACACTGAAGCTTTCTTT
>TRBJ1-2|.|TRBV5-1|once|15
CASSRGRENFYGYTF
TGCGCCAGCAGCCGGGGTCGGGAGAACTTCTATGGCTACACCTTC
>TRBJ2-3|TRBD2|TRBV5-6|.|15
CASSPQRGRLDTQYF
TGTGCCAGCAGCCCGCAGCGGGGCCGGCTGGATACGCAGTATTTT
>TRBJ2-3|TRBD1|TRBV19|.|15
CASSINRGATDTQYF
TGTGCCAGTAGTATAAACAGGGGAGCCACAGATACGCAGTATTTT
>TRBJ2-3|.|TRBV15|.|16
CATSRGTRTSTDTQYF
TGTGCCACCAGCAGAGGGACCCGAACTAGCACAGATACGCAGTATTTT
>TRBJ1-4|.|TRBV6-1|.|14
CASRPLGVGEKLFF
TGTGCCAGCAGACCCTTGGGAGTTGGTGAAAAACTGTTTTTT
>TRBJ2-7|.|TRBV28|.|11
CASSLVYEQYF
TGTGCCAGCAGTCTGGTTTACGAGCAGTACTTC
>TRBJ1-6|.|TRBV18|once|16
CASSLQAVFPNSPLHF
TGTGCCAGCTCACTGCAGGCTGTCTTCCCTAATTCACCCCTCCACTTT
>TRBJ1-6|.|TRBV6-5|.|15
CASSYTGRSSSPLHF
TGTGCCAGCAGTTACACGGGACGGAGTTCTTCACCCCTCCACTTT
>TRBJ2-5|TRBD1|TRBV30|.|15
CAWSGNTGAPETQYF
TGTGCCTGGAGTGGCAATACAGGGGCCCCTGAGACCCAGTACTTC
>TRBJ2-7|TRBD1|TRBV19|.|15
CASSMEGGAFDEQYF
TGTGCCAGTAGTATGGAAGGGGGCGCTTTTGACGAGCAGTACTTC
>TRBJ2-3|.|TRBV6-6|.|14
CASSIDRYRDTQYF
TGTGCCAGCAGCATAGACAGGTACAGAGATACGCAGTATTTT
>TRBJ2-6|TRBD1|TRBV5-1|.|17
CASSFILQGAGANVLTF
TGCGCCAGCAGTTTTATACTTCAGGGGGCTGGGGCCAACGTCCTGACTTTC
>TRBJ1-4|.|TRBV10-3|once|14
CAISEAALDEKLFF
TGTGCCATCAGTGAAGCGGCCTTGGATGAAAAACTGTTTTTT
>TRBJ2-1|.|TRBV5-4|.|13
CASTYRRSNEQFF
TGTGCCAGCACCTACCGGAGGTCCAATGAGCAGTTCTTC
>TRBJ2-1|TRBD1|TRBV11-2|.|16
CASSTRQGWGYNEQFF
TGTGCCAGCAGCACCCGACAGGGGTGGGGATACAATGAGCAGTTCTTC
>TRBJ2-1|.|TRBV5-4|once|15
CASSPKASGDNEQFF
TGTGCCAGCAGCCCCAAGGCGTCCGGGGACAATGAGCAGTTCTTC
>TRBJ1-6|.|TRBV11-1|.|13
CASSLGRNSPLHF
TGTGCCAGCAGCTTGGGGAGAAATTCACCCCTCCACTTT
>TRBJ2-6|.|TRBV28|.|15
CASSPSVGFANVLTF
TGTGCCAGCAGTCCTTCAGTGGGGTTTGCCAACGTCCTGACTTTC
>TRBJ2-7|.|TRBV18|.|12
CASGGSSYEQYF
TGTGCCAGCGGTGGCAGCTCCTACGAGCAGTACTTC
>TRBJ2-1|TRBD2|TRBV7-8|.|16
CASSLAPASGEVQQFF
TGTGCCAGCAGCTTAGCGCCGGCTAGCGGGGAGGTTCAGCAGTTCTTC
>TRBJ2-1|.|TRBV6-6|once|14
CASSYHPPPNEQFF
TGTGCCAGCAGTTACCATCCCCCCCCGAATGAGCAGTTCTTC
>TRBJ1-2|.|TRBV7-2|.|13
CASSLDGRRGYTF
TGTGCCAGCAGCTTAGACGGTAGACGTGGCTACACCTTC